The 30 T cell receptor beta chains in this list originate from one sample, sequenced in a study of OX40 agonist ivuxolimab in advanced cancers. The method was immunoSEQ multiplex PCR; TCRdb's version includes in-frame clones alone and lacks a portion of them. The table has 100,000 or so clones, less than 95% seen once. This material consisted of CD4+ or CD8+ T cells sorted from blood, taken in a trial of the OX40 agonist ivuxolimab. The source is an adult with an advanced solid tumor such as melanoma, head and neck, liver or kidney cancer.

V is TRBV4-3 and J is TRBJ2-5, with 8 bases aligning to TRBD1. The V gene end was trimmed by 4 bases and the J gene end by 0 bases; junction bases not matched to a gene: 4. The CDR3 is made up of 15 amino acids. The germline V gene encodes CDR1 LGHNA and CDR2 YSLEER. CDR3 region: CASSRRQGNQETQYF. DNA of the CDR3: TGCGCCAGCAGCCGCAGACAGGGGAACCAAGAGACCCAGTACTTC.

V and J are TRBV7-8 and TRBJ2-5; unclear D gene. V lost 3 bases and J lost 1, with 9 bases in between. Per germline, CDR1 SGHVS and CDR2 FQNEAQ. The CDR3 extends over 14 amino acids. CDR3 loop: CASSFNTLQETQYF. CDR3 DNA sequence: TGTGCCAGCAGCTTTAATACGCTCCAAGAGACCCAGTACTTC.

This clone occurred once. The rearrangement links TRBV7-2 to TRBJ2-2; D is uncertain. CDR3 length: 15 amino acids. Germline CDR1 reads SGHTA; CDR2 reads FQGNSA. Trimming took off 1 base at V and 5 bases at J, with 11 bases between the two ends. The CDR3 sequence is CASSLVQPGTGELFF. The CDR3 DNA reads as TGTGCCAGCAGCTTAGTCCAGCCTGGGACCGGGGAGCTGTTTTTT.

The chain employs TRBV9 and TRBJ2-3; D is possibly TRBD2 (6 bases). Trimming shortened V by 0 bases and J by 1 base, and 12 bases separated the two germline ends. CDR3 size: 16 residues. CDR1 and CDR2 (germline): SGDLS, YYNGEE. CDR3 DNA sequence: TGTGCCAGCAGCGTAGCGTCTAGCGAACGCACAGATACGCAGTATTTT. It specifies CASSVASSERTDTQYF.

The chain is built from TRBV19 and TRBJ1-1, with 11 positions matching TRBD1. CDR3 length: 19 residues. Germline V gene data show CDR1 as LNHDA and CDR2 as SQIVND (reference sequence). The V gene end was trimmed by 2 bases and the J gene end by 0 bases; junction bases not matched to a gene: 11. The CDR3 reads CASSIPGEGQGVVNTEAFF. DNA of the CDR3: TGTGCCAGTAGTATACCCGGGGAGGGACAGGGGGTTGTGAACACTGAAGCTTTCTTT.

The chain is built from TRBV9 and TRBJ2-3; the D gene is possibly TRBD2 (5 bases). Between the trimmed V and J ends, which lost 1 base and 6 bases, there was a span of 15 bases. The CDR3 is made up of 15 amino acids. Germline CDR1 is SGDLS and CDR2 is YYNGEE. In DNA, the CDR3 is TGTGCCAGCAGCGTACGAGCGGACTTTGGGGATACGCAGTATTTT. Translation: CASSVRADFGDTQYF.

The chain joins TRBV6-5 to TRBJ2-7; D remains ambiguous. Germline V gene data show CDR1 as MNHEY and CDR2 as SVGAGI. Trimming stripped 5 bases from V and 4 bases from J, with 15 bases between. This CDR3 region has 14 residues. The CDR3 is CASSTITGTYEQYF. Written as DNA, the CDR3 is TGTGCCAGCAGTACTATCACGGGTACATACGAGCAGTACTTC.

This chain joins TRBV4-2 and TRBJ2-5, with D possibly being TRBD2 (7 bases). The CDR3 totals 16 residues. Between the trimmed V and J ends, which lost 3 bases and 4 bases, there was a span of 18 bases. Germline V CDR1 and CDR2: LGHNA, YNFKEQ. CDR3 region: CASSHPLGGGRETQYF. The CDR3 DNA is TGTGCCAGCAGCCACCCCCTGGGAGGGGGGCGAGAGACCCAGTACTTC.

The chain uses TRBV5-4 and TRBJ1-1; possibly TRBD1 for D (5 bases). Germline lookup yields CDR1 SGHNT and CDR2 YYREEE (reference sequence). This CDR3 is built from 16 residues. V lost 3 bases to trimming and J lost 5 bases, with 20 bases between them. DNA of the CDR3: TGTGCCAGCAGCTCCGGGATACATGACCGGGGGACTGAAGCTTTCTTT. Its translation: CASSSGIHDRGTEAFF.

V gene TRBV19 combines with J gene TRBJ1-5; D not certain. The V gene lost 2 bases and the J gene lost 16 bases, with 24 bases spanning the gap. This CDR3 is 15 amino acids long. CDR1 and CDR2 (germline): LNHDA, SQIVND (reference sequence). CDR3 amino acids: CASSIIDPRGQKVHF. CDR3 DNA: TGTGCCAGTAGTATAATAGACCCACGCGGCCAGAAAGTACATTTT.

V usage is TRBV11-2 and J usage is TRBJ2-7, with TRBD2 as a possible D gene (7 bases). Trimming left V 2 bases short and J 1 base short, with 18 bases between. Germline CDR1 reads SGHAT; CDR2 reads FQNNGV. CDR3 length equals 17 residues. The CDR3 DNA reads as TGTGCCAGCAGCTTAAAGGGGGGGCTAGGGGAATCCTACGAGCAGTACTTC. Translation: CASSLKGGLGESYEQYF. The full variable domain, in which reference TRBV11-2 and TRBJ2-7 provide the parts outside the CDR3, is EAGVAQSPRYKIIEKRQSVAFWCNPISGHATLYWYQQILGQGPKLLIQFQNNGVVDDSQLPKDRFSAERLKGVDSTLKIQPAKLEDSAVYLCASSLKGGLGESYEQYFGPGTRLTVT.

This sequence joins TRBV5-1 and TRBJ2-3, with D possibly being TRBD2 (5 bases). V was trimmed by 5 bases and J by 0 bases, leaving 10 bases between them. The CDR3 totals 14 residues. Germline CDR1 SGHRS, CDR2 YFSETQ. The CDR3 DNA reads TGCGCCAGCAGGCCGGGAATAAGCACAGATACGCAGTATTTT. It specifies CASRPGISTDTQYF.

This clone was recorded only once. The V and J genes are TRBV7-2 and TRBJ2-7; TRBD1 agrees at 10 bases. CDR1 and CDR2 from the germline V gene are SGHTA and FQGNSA. V gave up 3 bases and J gave up 5 bases; unmatched junction bases: 7. The length of the CDR3 is 15 residues. CDR3 bases: TGTGCCAGCAGCTTCGACAGGGGGCCTAGGAACGAGCAGTACTTC. As protein: CASSFDRGPRNEQYF. Full variable domain (remainder filled in from reference TRBV7-2 and TRBJ2-7): GAGVSQSPSNKVTEKGKDVELRCDPISGHTALYWYRQSLGQGLEFLIYFQGNSAPDKSGLPSDRFSAERTGGSVSTLTIQRTQQEDSAVYLCASSFDRGPRNEQYFGPGTRLTVT.

This chain connects TRBV28 to TRBJ2-7; the match to TRBD1 covers 8 bases. J lost 1 base, V lost 6 bases, and 11 bases had no gene match. CDR1 and CDR2 from the germline V gene are MDHEN and SYDVKM. This CDR3 comprises 16 residues. The CDR3 bases are TGTGCCAGCAGGTACCCGGGACAGGAAACGTCCTACGAGCAGTACTTC. It is translated as CASRYPGQETSYEQYF.

The chain carries TRBV19 and TRBJ2-1; a possible D gene is TRBD2 (5 bases). The CDR3 is made up of 15 amino acids. V was shortened by 5 bases and J by 0 bases, with 11 bases between the two germline ends. Germline lookup yields CDR1 LNHDA and CDR2 SQIVND (reference sequence). CDR3 residues: CASSRRADSYNEQFF. The CDR3 DNA follows: TGTGCCAGTAGTCGGCGAGCGGACTCCTACAATGAGCAGTTCTTC.

The CDR3 sequence: CASGLGPNYGYTF. CDR3 coding DNA: TGTGCTAGTGGTTTGGGACCTAACTATGGCTACACCTTC. The rearrangement uses TRBV12-5 and TRBJ1-2; D not resolved. This CDR3 spans 13 amino acids. The V and J ends lost 1 base and 0 bases respectively, with 3 bases between them. CDR1 is LGHNT and CDR2 is FRNRAP in the germline V gene. Based on the CDR3 plus reference TRBV12-5 and TRBJ1-2, the full variable domain is DARVTQTPRHKVTEMGQEVTMRCQPILGHNTVFWYRQTMMQGLELLAYFRNRAPLDDSGMPKDRFSAEMPDATLATLKIQPSEPRDSAVYFCASGLGPNYGYTFGSGTRLTVV.

The chain has TRBV28 and TRBJ2-7; D may be TRBD2 (7 bases). Germline V gives CDR1 MDHEN, CDR2 SYDVKM. This CDR3 region has 17 residues. Trimming removed 5 bases at V and 2 bases at J, with 22 bases between. The CDR3 region has the DNA TGTGCCAGCAGTCGGGGGGCCGGGACTCAATTTACCTACGAGCAGTACTTC. It specifies CASSRGAGTQFTYEQYF.

This chain links TRBV25-1 with TRBJ1-1; D unresolved. The CDR3 has 13 amino acids. Germline assignment: CDR1 MGHDK and CDR2 SYGVNS. The V end was cut by 1 base, the J end by 1 base, with 4 bases between. The CDR3 sequence is CASSESTNTEAFF. DNA of the CDR3: TGTGCCAGCAGTGAATCCACGAACACTGAAGCTTTCTTT.

The V call is TRBV11-2, the J call TRBJ2-1; D unresolved. V was clipped by 0 bases and J by 4 bases, with 13 bases between them. The germline V gene encodes CDR1 SGHAT and CDR2 FQNNGV. The CDR3 spans 16 residues. The CDR3 nucleotides read TGTGCCAGCAGCTTAGATGCCGGGCCCGGGTACAATGAGCAGTTCTTC. This codes for CASSLDAGPGYNEQFF. Supplemented by reference TRBV11-2 and TRBJ2-1, the full variable domain reads EAGVAQSPRYKIIEKRQSVAFWCNPISGHATLYWYQQILGQGPKLLIQFQNNGVVDDSQLPKDRFSAERLKGVDSTLKIQPAKLEDSAVYLCASSLDAGPGYNEQFFGPGTRLTVL.

V and J are TRBV7-3 and TRBJ2-3; no clear D gene. This CDR3 is built from 14 residues. Trimming cost V 6 bases and J 0 bases, with 10 bases left between them. Germline values: CDR1 SGHTA, CDR2 FQGTGA. As DNA, the CDR3 is TGTGCCAGCAGTAGGAGTTCTAGCACAGATACGCAGTATTTT. It yields the protein CASSRSSSTDTQYF.

The rearrangement uses TRBV15 and TRBJ2-5, with 9 bases lining up with TRBD2. Germline V gene data show CDR1 as LNHNV and CDR2 as YYDKDF (reference sequence). V was clipped by 3 bases and J by 7 bases; unmatched bases: 6. There are 14 residues in the CDR3. The CDR3 is CATSSGGRGTTQYF. CDR3 coding DNA: TGTGCCACCAGCAGTGGCGGGAGGGGTACGACCCAGTACTTC.

The chain couples TRBV7-2 to TRBJ1-2; the D is unclear. The CDR3 consists of 16 residues. CDR1 SGHTA and CDR2 FQGNSA come from the germline V gene. The germline V and J ends were trimmed by 5 bases and 2 bases, with 18 bases remaining between them. The CDR3 spells CASSPRPSTMNYGYTF. The CDR3, as DNA: TGTGCCAGCAGCCCCCGCCCGTCTACAATGAACTATGGCTACACCTTC.

On this clone: At one end, the junction sequence differs from germline, possibly due to a read error. The chain joins TRBV20-1 to TRBJ2-3; 7 nucleotides agree with TRBD2. The CDR3 is 11 residues long. Germline V gene data show CDR1 as DFQATT and CDR2 as SNEGSKA (reference sequence). CDR3 in amino acids: CSARAGPTQYF. The DNA of the CDR3 is TGCAGTGCAAGAGCGGGACCGACGCAGTATTTT.

J is TRBJ2-7 and V is TRBV28; 11 nucleotides match TRBD2. After removal of 9 bases from V and 12 bases from J, the junction contained 19 bases not matched to a gene. The CDR3 has 15 residues. Germline CDR1 reads MDHEN; CDR2 reads SYDVKM. DNA for the CDR3: TGTGCCAGTTCGCTCCCGACTAGCGGGATGGCTGTTGCGTACTTC. It codes for CASSLPTSGMAVAYF.

The gene calls are TRBV27 and TRBJ2-5; 11 bases match TRBD1. Trimming at V came to 2 bases and at J to 0 bases, leaving 8 bases not matched to a gene. Germline V gene sequence: CDR1 MNHEY, CDR2 SMNVEV (reference sequence). The CDR3 spans 18 residues. This CDR3 reads CASSLTGTGGTYQETQYF. CDR3 bases: TGTGCCAGCAGTTTAACCGGGACAGGGGGTACCTACCAAGAGACCCAGTACTTC.

V and J are TRBV11-2 and TRBJ2-7, with 10 bases fitting TRBD1. CDR1 is SGHAT, CDR2 FQNNGV, per germline. V trimming: 3 bases; J trimming: 5 bases; junction bases outside the gene matches: 10. CDR3 length equals 16 residues. The CDR3 spells CASSFLGQGGIHEQYF. CDR3 nucleotide sequence: TGTGCCAGCAGCTTCCTCGGACAGGGGGGAATCCACGAGCAGTACTTC.

The V and J genes are TRBV5-1 and TRBJ1-4, with TRBD1 matching over 7 bases. This CDR3 is built from 16 residues. V lost 2 bases and J lost 4; bases outside the gene matches: 8. CDR1 is SGHRS and CDR2 is YFSETQ in the germline V gene. The CDR3 loop reads CASSFSGGSVNEKLFF. CDR3 DNA sequence: TGCGCCAGCAGCTTCTCAGGGGGATCGGTTAATGAAAAACTGTTTTTT.

The chain has TRBV19 and TRBJ2-1, with TRBD2 as a possible D gene (6 bases). The germline CDR1 and CDR2 sequences are LNHDA and SQIVND (reference sequence). Between the trimmed V and J ends, which lost 9 bases and 2 bases, there was a span of 11 bases. CDR3 length equals 13 residues. In DNA, the CDR3 is TGTGCCAGCAAGGACTATACCTACAATGAGCAGTTCTTC. Translated: CASKDYTYNEQFF.

V gene TRBV5-8 combines with J gene TRBJ2-1; 9 nucleotides line up with TRBD2. The germline V gene encodes CDR1 SGHTS and CDR2 YDEGEE. V trimming: 2 bases; J trimming: 7 bases; junction bases outside the gene matches: 7. CDR3 size: 15 residues. This CDR3 reads CASSFYGGRVNEQFF. CDR3 nucleotide sequence: TGTGCCAGCAGCTTTTACGGCGGGAGGGTTAATGAGCAGTTCTTC.

The chain couples TRBV6-5 to TRBJ2-7; TRBD2 aligns across 11 bases. Trimming removed 5 bases from V and 0 bases from J; junction bases left unmatched: 3. CDR1 MNHEY and CDR2 SVGAGI come from the germline V gene. CDR3 length equals 15 residues. The CDR3 loop reads CASSRTSGFSYEQYF. In DNA form, the CDR3 reads TGTGCCAGCAGTCGGACTAGCGGGTTCTCCTACGAGCAGTACTTC.